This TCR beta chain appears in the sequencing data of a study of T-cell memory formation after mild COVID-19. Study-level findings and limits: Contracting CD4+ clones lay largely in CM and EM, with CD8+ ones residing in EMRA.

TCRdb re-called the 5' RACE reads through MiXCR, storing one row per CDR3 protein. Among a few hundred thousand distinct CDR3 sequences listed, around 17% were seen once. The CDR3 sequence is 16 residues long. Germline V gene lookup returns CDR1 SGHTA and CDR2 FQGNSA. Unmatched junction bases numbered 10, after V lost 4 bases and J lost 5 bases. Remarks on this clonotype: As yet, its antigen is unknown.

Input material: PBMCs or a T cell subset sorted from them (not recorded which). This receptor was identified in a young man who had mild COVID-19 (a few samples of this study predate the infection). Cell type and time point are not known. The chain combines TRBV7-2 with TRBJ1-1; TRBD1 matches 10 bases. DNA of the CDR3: TGTGCCAGCAGCTCCCTATGGGACAGGGGAGAGACTGAAGCTTTCTTT. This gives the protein CASSSLWDRGETEAFF.